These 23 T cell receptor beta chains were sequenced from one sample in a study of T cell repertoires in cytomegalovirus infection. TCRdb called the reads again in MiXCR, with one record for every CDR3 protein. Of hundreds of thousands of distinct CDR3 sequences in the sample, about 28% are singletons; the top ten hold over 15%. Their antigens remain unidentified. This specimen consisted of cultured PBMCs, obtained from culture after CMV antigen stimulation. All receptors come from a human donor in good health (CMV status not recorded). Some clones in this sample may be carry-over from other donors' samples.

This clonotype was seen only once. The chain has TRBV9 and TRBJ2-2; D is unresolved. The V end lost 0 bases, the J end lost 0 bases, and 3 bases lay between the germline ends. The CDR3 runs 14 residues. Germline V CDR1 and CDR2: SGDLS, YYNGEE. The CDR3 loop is CASSVGTNTGELFF. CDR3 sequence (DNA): TGTGCCAGCAGCGTAGGGACGAACACCGGGGAGCTGTTTTTT.

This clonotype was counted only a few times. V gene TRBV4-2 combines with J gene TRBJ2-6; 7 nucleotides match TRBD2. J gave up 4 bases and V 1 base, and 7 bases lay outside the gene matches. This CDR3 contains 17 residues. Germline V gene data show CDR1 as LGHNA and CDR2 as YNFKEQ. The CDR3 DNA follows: TGTGCCAGCAGCCAAGCCCAACTAGCGACAGGGGCCAACGTCCTGACTTTC. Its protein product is CASSQAQLATGANVLTF.

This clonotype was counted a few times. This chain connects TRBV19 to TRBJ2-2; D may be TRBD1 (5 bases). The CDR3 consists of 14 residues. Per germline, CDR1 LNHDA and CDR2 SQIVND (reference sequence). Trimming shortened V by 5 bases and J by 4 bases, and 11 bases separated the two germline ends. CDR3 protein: CASSSRQFTGELFF. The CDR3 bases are TGTGCCAGTAGTTCCCGACAGTTCACCGGGGAGCTGTTTTTT.

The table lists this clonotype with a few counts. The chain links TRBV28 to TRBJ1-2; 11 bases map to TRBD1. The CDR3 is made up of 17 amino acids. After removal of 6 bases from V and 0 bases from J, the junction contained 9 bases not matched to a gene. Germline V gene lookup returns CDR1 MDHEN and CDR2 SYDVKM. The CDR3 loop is CASRSGTGGLTNYGYTF. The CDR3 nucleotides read TGTGCCAGCAGGTCCGGGACAGGGGGGCTCACTAACTATGGCTACACCTTC.

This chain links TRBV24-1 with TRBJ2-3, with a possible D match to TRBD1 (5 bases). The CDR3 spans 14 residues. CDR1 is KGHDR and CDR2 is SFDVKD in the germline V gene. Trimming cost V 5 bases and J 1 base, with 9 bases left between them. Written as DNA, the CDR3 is TGTGCCACCAGTGCCTCGACAGGCACAGATACGCAGTATTTT. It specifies CATSASTGTDTQYF.

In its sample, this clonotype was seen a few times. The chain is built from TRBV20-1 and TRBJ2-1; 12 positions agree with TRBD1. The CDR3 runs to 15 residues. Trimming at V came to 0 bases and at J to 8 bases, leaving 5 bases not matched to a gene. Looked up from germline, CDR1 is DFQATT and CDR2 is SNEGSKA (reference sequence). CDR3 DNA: TGCAGTGCTAGAGATCCGGGACAGGGGGCGGATGAGCAGTTCTTC. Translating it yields CSARDPGQGADEQFF.

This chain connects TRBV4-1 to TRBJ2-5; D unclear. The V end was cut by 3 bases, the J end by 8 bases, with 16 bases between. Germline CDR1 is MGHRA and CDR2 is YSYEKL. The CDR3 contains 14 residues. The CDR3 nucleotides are TGCGCCAGCAGCCACCTAAATTTAAAGTCCACCCAGTACTTC. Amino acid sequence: CASSHLNLKSTQYF.

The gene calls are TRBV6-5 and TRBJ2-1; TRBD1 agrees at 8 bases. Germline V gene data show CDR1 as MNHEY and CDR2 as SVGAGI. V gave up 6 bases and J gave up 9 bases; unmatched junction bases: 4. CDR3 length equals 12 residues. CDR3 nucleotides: TGTGCCAGCAGGGACAGGGAGACTGAGCAGTTCTTC. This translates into CASRDRETEQFF.

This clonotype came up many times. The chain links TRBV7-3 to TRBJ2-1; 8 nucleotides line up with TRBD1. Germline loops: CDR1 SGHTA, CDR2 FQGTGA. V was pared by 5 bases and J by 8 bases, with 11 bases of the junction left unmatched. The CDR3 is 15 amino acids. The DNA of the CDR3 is TGTGCCAGCAGCCGCAGACAGGGGCTAGGGGATGAGCAGTTCTTC. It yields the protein CASSRRQGLGDEQFF.

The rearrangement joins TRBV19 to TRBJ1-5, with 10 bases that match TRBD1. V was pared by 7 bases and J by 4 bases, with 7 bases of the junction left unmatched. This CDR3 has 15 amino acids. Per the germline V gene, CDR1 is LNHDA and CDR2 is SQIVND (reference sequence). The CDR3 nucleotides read TGTGCCAGTACCCCGGACAGGGGGAGGAATCAGCCCCAGCATTTT. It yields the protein CASTPDRGRNQPQHF.

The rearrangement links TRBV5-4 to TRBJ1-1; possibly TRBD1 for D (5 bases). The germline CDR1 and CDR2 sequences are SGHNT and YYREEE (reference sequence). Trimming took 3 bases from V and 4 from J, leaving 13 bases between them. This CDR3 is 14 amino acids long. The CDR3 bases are TGTGCCAGCAGCTCGGGACCCGGTCCCACTGAAGCTTTCTTT. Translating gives CASSSGPGPTEAFF.

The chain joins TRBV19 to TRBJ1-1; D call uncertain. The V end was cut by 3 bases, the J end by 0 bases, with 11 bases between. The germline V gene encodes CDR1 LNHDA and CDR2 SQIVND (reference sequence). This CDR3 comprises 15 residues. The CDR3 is CASSIGRVMNTEAFF. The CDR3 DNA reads TGTGCCAGTAGTATTGGCAGAGTTATGAACACTGAAGCTTTCTTT.

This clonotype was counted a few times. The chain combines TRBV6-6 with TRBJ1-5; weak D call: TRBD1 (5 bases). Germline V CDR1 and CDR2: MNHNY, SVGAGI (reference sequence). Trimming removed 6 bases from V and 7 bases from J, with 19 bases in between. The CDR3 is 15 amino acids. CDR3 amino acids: CASSRGGGGGQPQHF. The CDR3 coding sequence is TGTGCCAGCAGCCGTGGGGGGGGGGGAGGACAGCCCCAGCATTTT.

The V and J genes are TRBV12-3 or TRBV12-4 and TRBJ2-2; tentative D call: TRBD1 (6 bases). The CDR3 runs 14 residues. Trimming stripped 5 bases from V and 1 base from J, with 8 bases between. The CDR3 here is CASSTGWNTGELFF. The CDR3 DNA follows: TGTGCCAGCAGTACAGGGTGGAACACCGGGGAGCTGTTTTTT.

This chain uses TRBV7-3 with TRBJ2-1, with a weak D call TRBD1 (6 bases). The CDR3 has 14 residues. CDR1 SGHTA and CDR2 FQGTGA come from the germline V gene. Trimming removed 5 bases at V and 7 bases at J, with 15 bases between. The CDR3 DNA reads TGTGCCAGCAGCCCCACAGGGTCGGGAAATGAGCAGTTCTTC. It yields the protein CASSPTGSGNEQFF.

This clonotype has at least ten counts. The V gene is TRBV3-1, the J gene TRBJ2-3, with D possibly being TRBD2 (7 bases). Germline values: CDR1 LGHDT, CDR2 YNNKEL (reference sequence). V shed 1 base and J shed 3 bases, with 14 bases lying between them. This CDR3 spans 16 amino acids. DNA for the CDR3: TGTGCCAGCAGCCAAGCTACGGGGGGCGGTACAGATACGCAGTATTTT. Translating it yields CASSQATGGGTDTQYF.

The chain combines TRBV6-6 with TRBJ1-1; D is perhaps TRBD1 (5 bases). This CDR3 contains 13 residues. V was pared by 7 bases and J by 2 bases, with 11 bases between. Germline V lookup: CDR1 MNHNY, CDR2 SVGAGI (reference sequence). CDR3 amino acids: CASTPRTNTEAFF. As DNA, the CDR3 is TGTGCCAGCACTCCCCGGACAAACACTGAAGCTTTCTTT.

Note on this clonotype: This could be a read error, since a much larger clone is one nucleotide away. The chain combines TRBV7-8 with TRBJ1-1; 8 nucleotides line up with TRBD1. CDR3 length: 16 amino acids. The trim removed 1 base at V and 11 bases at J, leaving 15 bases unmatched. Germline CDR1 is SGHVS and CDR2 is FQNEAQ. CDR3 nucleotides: TGTGCCAGCAGCTTAGTCATGGGACAGGCCCTATCTAAGGCTTTCTTT. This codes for CASSLVMGQALSKAFF. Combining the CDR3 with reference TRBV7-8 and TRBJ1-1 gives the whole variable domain GAGVSQSPRYKVAKRGQDVALRCDPISGHVSLFWYQQALGQGPEFLTYFQNEAQLDKSGLPSDRFFAERPEGSVSTLKIQRTQQEDSAVYLCASSLVMGQALSKAFFGQGTRLTVV.

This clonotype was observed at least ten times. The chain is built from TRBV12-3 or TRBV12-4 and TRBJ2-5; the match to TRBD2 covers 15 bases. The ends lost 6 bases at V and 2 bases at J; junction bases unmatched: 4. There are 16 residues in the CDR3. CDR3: CASSTGLAGGQETQYF. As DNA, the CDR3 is TGTGCCAGCAGCACTGGACTAGCGGGGGGGCAAGAGACCCAGTACTTC.

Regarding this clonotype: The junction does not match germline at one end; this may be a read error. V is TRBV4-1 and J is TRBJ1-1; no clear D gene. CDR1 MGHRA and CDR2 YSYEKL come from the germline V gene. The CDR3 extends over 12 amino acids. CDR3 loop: CASSQDISSAFF. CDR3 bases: TGTGCCAGCAGCCAAGATATAAGCTCTGCTTTCTTT.

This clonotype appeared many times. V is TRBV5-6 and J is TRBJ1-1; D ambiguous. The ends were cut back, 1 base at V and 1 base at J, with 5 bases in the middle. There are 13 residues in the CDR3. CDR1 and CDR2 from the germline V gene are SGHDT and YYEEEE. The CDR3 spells CASSLTPNTEAFF. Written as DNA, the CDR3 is TGTGCCAGCAGCTTGACCCCGAACACTGAAGCTTTCTTT.

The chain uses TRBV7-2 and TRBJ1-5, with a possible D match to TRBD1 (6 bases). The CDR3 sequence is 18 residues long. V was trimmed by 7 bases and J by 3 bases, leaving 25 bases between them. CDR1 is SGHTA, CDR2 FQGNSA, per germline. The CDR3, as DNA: TGTGCCAGCACCCAACTCCCGACAGGCGGTCGAGACAATCAGCCCCAGCATTTT. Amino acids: CASTQLPTGGRDNQPQHF.

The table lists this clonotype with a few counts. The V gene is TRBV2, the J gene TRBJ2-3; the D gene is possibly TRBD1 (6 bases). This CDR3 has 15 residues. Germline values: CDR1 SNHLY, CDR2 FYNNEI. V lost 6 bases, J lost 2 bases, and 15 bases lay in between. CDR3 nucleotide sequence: TGTGCCAGCAGCCCCCGGACAGAACCCACAGATACGCAGTATTTT. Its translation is CASSPRTEPTDTQYF.